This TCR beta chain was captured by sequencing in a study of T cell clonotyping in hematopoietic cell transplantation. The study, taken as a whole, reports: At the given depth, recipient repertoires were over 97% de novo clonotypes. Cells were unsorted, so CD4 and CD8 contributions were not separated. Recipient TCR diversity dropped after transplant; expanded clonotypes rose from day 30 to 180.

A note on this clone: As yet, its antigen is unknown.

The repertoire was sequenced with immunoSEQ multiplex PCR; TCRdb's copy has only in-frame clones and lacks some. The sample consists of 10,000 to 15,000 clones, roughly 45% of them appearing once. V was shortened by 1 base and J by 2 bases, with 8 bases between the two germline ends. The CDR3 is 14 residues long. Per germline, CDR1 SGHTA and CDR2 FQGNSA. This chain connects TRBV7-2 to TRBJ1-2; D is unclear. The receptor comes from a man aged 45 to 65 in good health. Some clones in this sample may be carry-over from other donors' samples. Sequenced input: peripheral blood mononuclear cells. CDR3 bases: TGTGCCAGCAGCTTAGGGGGTCAAAACTATGGCTACACCTTC. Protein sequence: CASSLGGQNYGYTF.